This entry lists 14 T cell receptor beta chains sequenced from one sample in a study of blood T cell repertoires in COVID-19. Profiling relied on immunoSEQ multiplex PCR, and the TCRdb table lists in-frame clones only, not all of them. The table shows fewer than 700,000 clones, with about 88% occurring only once. Sequencing was performed on peripheral blood. The receptor source for this set is a woman between 50 and 59 years old with COVID-19, enrolled during active disease.

The CDR3 nucleotides are TGTGCCAGCAGTGATTATCGACGTGCAGGTGAAACCTACGAGCAGTACTTC. Protein product: CASSDYRRAGETYEQYF. V gene TRBV6-4 combines with J gene TRBJ2-7; D call uncertain. Germline values: CDR1 MRHNA, CDR2 SNTAGT. Trimming removed 3 bases at V and 2 bases at J, with 20 bases between. This CDR3 contains 17 residues.

CDR3 protein: CASSVRERGEQFF. The CDR3 DNA is TGTGCCAGCTCCGTTCGGGAGAGGGGTGAGCAGTTCTTC. The rearrangement uses TRBV2 and TRBJ2-1; D is possibly TRBD2 (6 bases). Germline CDR1 is SNHLY and CDR2 is FYNNEI. CDR3 length: 13 residues. Between the trimmed V and J ends, which lost 8 bases and 9 bases, there was a span of 17 bases. The complete variable domain, with remaining parts taken from reference TRBV2 and TRBJ2-1, reads EPEVTQTPSHQVTQMGQEVILRCVPISNHLYFYWYRQILGQKVEFLVSFYNNEISEKSEIFDDQFSVERPDGSNFTLKIRSTKLEDSAMYFCASSVRERGEQFFGPGTRLTVL.

The chain links TRBV30 to TRBJ1-1; no definite D call. Germline CDR1 is GTSNPN and CDR2 is SVGIG (reference sequence). V was clipped by 0 bases and J by 5 bases, with 13 bases between them. This CDR3 is built from 14 residues. The CDR3 spells CAWSVTLGRTEAFF. The CDR3 region has the DNA TGTGCCTGGAGTGTAACGCTCGGGAGGACTGAAGCTTTCTTT.

The V call is TRBV28, the J call TRBJ2-5, with TRBD1 matching over 8 bases. The germline V gene has CDR1 MDHEN and CDR2 SYDVKM. The CDR3 extends over 15 amino acids. After removal of 5 bases from V and 0 bases from J, the junction contained 5 bases not matched to a gene. The CDR3 DNA follows: TGTGCCAGCAGTCCCCGACAGGGGAACCAAGAGACCCAGTACTTC. Protein product: CASSPRQGNQETQYF.

The CDR3 DNA is TGTGCCAGTCGGGGGGGATTTGAAGCTTTCTTT. Its translation is CASRGGFEAFF. V and J are TRBV19 and TRBJ1-1; TRBD1 might be the D (5 bases). Germline CDR1 reads LNHDA; CDR2 reads SQIVND (reference sequence). Trimming left V 8 bases short and J 7 bases short, with 11 bases between. CDR3 length equals 11 residues.

The chain has TRBV18 and TRBJ1-1; TRBD1 is a possible D gene (6 bases). This CDR3 has 17 amino acids. Germline V gene lookup returns CDR1 KGHSH and CDR2 LQKENI. V lost 6 bases and J lost 1, with 21 bases in between. The CDR3 here is CASSEQTTGRPNTEAFF. The CDR3 DNA sequence: TGTGCCAGCTCCGAACAAACAACAGGGCGCCCGAACACTGAAGCTTTCTTT. Using reference TRBV18 and TRBJ1-1 for the parts outside the CDR3, the full variable domain is NAGVMQNPRHLVRRRGQEARLRCSPMKGHSHVYWYRQLPEEGLKFMVYLQKENIIDESGMPKERFSAEFPKEGPSILRIQQVVRGDSAAYFCASSEQTTGRPNTEAFFGQGTRLTVV.

The chain combines TRBV18 with TRBJ2-1; D may be TRBD1 (5 bases). CDR1 is KGHSH and CDR2 is LQKENI in the germline V gene. V lost 2 bases to trimming and J lost 9 bases, with 11 bases between them. The CDR3 sequence is 13 residues long. CDR3 nucleotides: TGTGCCAGCTCACCAGTGCCCAGGGCTGAGCAGTTCTTC. This gives the protein CASSPVPRAEQFF.

The V and J genes are TRBV9 and TRBJ2-1; TRBD2 is a possible D gene (5 bases). CDR3 length: 13 residues. Germline CDR1 is SGDLS and CDR2 is YYNGEE. Trimming removed 0 bases from V and 7 bases from J, with 8 bases in between. The CDR3: CASSVEGGNEQFF. In nucleotides, the CDR3 is TGTGCCAGCAGCGTAGAAGGAGGAAATGAGCAGTTCTTC.

This clone was picked up one time. The J gene is TRBJ2-3, the V gene TRBV6-1; 8 bases fit TRBD1. J gave up 6 bases and V 3 bases, and 2 bases lay outside the gene matches. Germline CDR1 reads MNHNS; CDR2 reads SASEGT. The CDR3 runs 13 residues. The CDR3 nucleotides are TGTGCCAGCAGTGAGCAGGGGGCGGATACGCAGTATTTT. Its protein product is CASSEQGADTQYF.

The chain combines TRBV5-1 with TRBJ2-7; 10 bases match TRBD2. The CDR3 extends over 15 amino acids. With 4 bases clipped from V and 3 bases from J, the junction kept 7 bases outside the gene matches. Per germline, CDR1 SGHRS and CDR2 YFSETQ. CDR3 in DNA: TGCGCCAGCAGCCCTGGGACTAGCGCTTACTACGAGCAGTACTTC. Translating it yields CASSPGTSAYYEQYF.

The chain links TRBV24-1 to TRBJ1-2; D is possibly TRBD1 (6 bases). The CDR3 totals 14 residues. Trimming removed 3 bases from V and 4 bases from J, with 11 bases in between. CDR1 KGHDR and CDR2 SFDVKD come from the germline V gene. CDR3 nucleotides: TGTGCCACCAGTGATGACAGGAGTCTCTATGGCTACACCTTC. This translates into CATSDDRSLYGYTF.

The genes are TRBV7-6 and TRBJ2-1, with a tentative D call TRBD1 (5 bases). V was shortened by 4 bases and J by 0 bases, with 13 bases between the two germline ends. CDR1 and CDR2 from the germline V gene are SGHVS and FNYEAQ. The CDR3 sequence is 16 residues long. This chain's CDR3 is CASSSETASSYNEQFF. CDR3 in DNA: TGTGCCAGCAGCTCCGAGACAGCGAGCTCCTACAATGAGCAGTTCTTC.

This chain joins TRBV3-1 (or the pseudogene TRBV3-2) and TRBJ2-1; 7 bases are a match to TRBD1. V lost 4 bases and J lost 6; bases outside the gene matches: 6. Germline CDR1 LGHDT, CDR2 YNNKEL (reference sequence). The CDR3 spans 14 residues. The chain's CDR3 is CASSPTTGRNEQFF. DNA for the CDR3: TGTGCCAGCAGCCCCACGACAGGGCGCAATGAGCAGTTCTTC.

CDR3 sequence: CASSYSKTGGYGYTF. The CDR3 DNA reads as TGTGCCAGCAGTTACTCGAAGACAGGGGGGTATGGCTACACCTTC. V and J are TRBV6-5 and TRBJ1-2; TRBD1 matches 9 bases. The CDR3 loop spans 15 amino acids. Trimming at V came to 0 bases and at J to 5 bases, leaving 4 bases not matched to a gene. Germline V gives CDR1 MNHEY, CDR2 SVGAGI.